Listed below are T cell receptor beta chains from one sample, sequenced in a study of cytomegalovirus exposure and HLA in healthy donors. The data were produced by immunoSEQ multiplex PCR, yet TCRdb's version contains in-frame clones alone and is incomplete. In the table there are over 75,000 clones, over 65% of which are singletons. Input material: PBMCs. The receptors were gathered from a man in his fifties or sixties in good health and CMV-seropositive. CDR3s leave out the opening cysteine and the closing phenylalanine or tryptophan. D genes are given only for firm matches.

CDR3 protein: ASSLNRVQPQH; D gene: NA; J gene: TRBJ1-5; CDR3 length: 11; V gene: TRBV27
CDR3 protein: ASSQGRQGGTGELF; D gene: TRBD1; J gene: TRBJ2-2; CDR3 length: 14; V gene: TRBV4-1
CDR3 protein: ASSSVMDPGGPGELF; D gene: NA; J gene: TRBJ2-2; CDR3 length: 15; V gene: TRBV11-3
CDR3 protein: ASSVGTGGSETQY; D gene: TRBD1; J gene: TRBJ2-5; CDR3 length: 13; V gene: TRBV9
CDR3 protein: ATSGLYNEQF; D gene: NA; J gene: TRBJ2-1; CDR3 length: 10; V gene: TRBV15
CDR3 protein: ATSWAFELF; D gene: NA; J gene: TRBJ2-2; CDR3 length: 9; V gene: TRBV25-1
CDR3 protein: ASSLFRRSGGYT; D gene: NA; J gene: TRBJ1-2; CDR3 length: 12; V gene: TRBV13
CDR3 protein: ASSEYVGASGQGTQY; D gene: TRBD2; J gene: TRBJ2-5; CDR3 length: 15; V gene: TRBV25-1
CDR3 protein: ASSSQTGPYEQY; D gene: TRBD1; J gene: TRBJ2-7; CDR3 length: 12; V gene: TRBV7-2
CDR3 protein: ASSQEAGRRTEAF; D gene: NA; J gene: TRBJ1-1; CDR3 length: 13; V gene: TRBV4-1
CDR3 protein: ASSVAGTGKIYEQY; D gene: TRBD1; J gene: TRBJ2-7; CDR3 length: 14; V gene: TRBV28
CDR3 protein: ASMFRAQTQY; D gene: NA; J gene: TRBJ2-5; CDR3 length: 10; V gene: TRBV2
CDR3 protein: ASSYSAGGGNEQF; D gene: TRBD2; J gene: TRBJ2-1; CDR3 length: 13; V gene: TRBV6-5
CDR3 protein: AIKSGGHEQY; D gene: TRBD2; J gene: TRBJ2-7; CDR3 length: 10; V gene: TRBV10-3
CDR3 protein: ASSRVQSSYEQY; D gene: NA; J gene: TRBJ2-7; CDR3 length: 12; V gene: TRBV19
CDR3 protein: ASSLGGMYTGELF; D gene: NA; J gene: TRBJ2-2; CDR3 length: 13; V gene: TRBV7-3
CDR3 protein: ASSLAGTKNTEAF; D gene: NA; J gene: TRBJ1-1; CDR3 length: 13; V gene: TRBV5-1
CDR3 protein: ASRGRDFNTEAF; D gene: NA; J gene: TRBJ1-1; CDR3 length: 12; V gene: TRBV25-1
CDR3 protein: ASSYLGLYTDTQY; D gene: NA; J gene: TRBJ2-3; CDR3 length: 13; V gene: TRBV6-5
CDR3 protein: ASSWGQGAYEQY; D gene: TRBD1; J gene: TRBJ2-7; CDR3 length: 12; V gene: TRBV19
CDR3 protein: ASSPTEGYNEQF; D gene: NA; J gene: TRBJ2-1; CDR3 length: 12; V gene: TRBV4-1
CDR3 protein: ASSLQQGAGNTIY; D gene: NA; J gene: TRBJ1-3; CDR3 length: 13; V gene: TRBV18
CDR3 protein: ASSLGTSGYTGELF; D gene: TRBD2; J gene: TRBJ2-2; CDR3 length: 14; V gene: TRBV11-2
CDR3 protein: ASSLGGVGAEAF; D gene: NA; J gene: TRBJ1-1; CDR3 length: 12; V gene: TRBV13